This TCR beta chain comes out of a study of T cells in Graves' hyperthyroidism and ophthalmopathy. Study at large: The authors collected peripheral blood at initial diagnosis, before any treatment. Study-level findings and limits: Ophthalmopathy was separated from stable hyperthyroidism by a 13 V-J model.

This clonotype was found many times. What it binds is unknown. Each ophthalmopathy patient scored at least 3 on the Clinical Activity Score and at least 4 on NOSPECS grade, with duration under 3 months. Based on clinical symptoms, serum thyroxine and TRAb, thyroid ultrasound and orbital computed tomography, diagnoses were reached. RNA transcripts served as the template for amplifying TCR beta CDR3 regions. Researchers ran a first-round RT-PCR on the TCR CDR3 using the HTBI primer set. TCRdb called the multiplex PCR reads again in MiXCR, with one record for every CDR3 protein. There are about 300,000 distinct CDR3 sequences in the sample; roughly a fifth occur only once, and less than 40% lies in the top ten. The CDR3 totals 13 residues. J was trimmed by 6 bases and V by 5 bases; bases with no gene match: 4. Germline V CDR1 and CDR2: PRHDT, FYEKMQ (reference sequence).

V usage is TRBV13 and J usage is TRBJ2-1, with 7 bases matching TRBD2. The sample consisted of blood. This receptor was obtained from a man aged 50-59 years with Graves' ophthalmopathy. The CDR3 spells CASSPTSANEQFF. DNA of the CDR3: TGTGCCAGCAGCCCCACTAGCGCCAATGAGCAGTTCTTC.